The 26 T cell receptor beta chains below all came from one sample that was sequenced in a study of blood T cell repertoires in COVID-19. Clones were read by immunoSEQ multiplex PCR, and TCRdb kept only the in-frame ones, dropping some. The sample has 150,000 to 200,000 clones, 65% to 80% seen once. Specimen: PBMCs or T cells enriched from blood (not recorded which). These receptors originate from a woman in her 50s with acute COVID-19.

The chain employs TRBV5-1 and TRBJ1-4; 10 bases are a match to TRBD1. Germline lookup yields CDR1 SGHRS and CDR2 YFSETQ. The CDR3 spans 16 residues. J was trimmed by 6 bases and V by 3 bases; bases with no gene match: 8. CDR3 sequence reads: CASSSSGGTGDEKLFF. As DNA, the CDR3 is TGCGCCAGCAGCTCCTCTGGCGGGACAGGGGATGAAAAACTGTTTTTT.

V and J are TRBV6-1 and TRBJ1-2; no definite D call. With 3 bases removed from V and 2 bases from J, the gap between germline ends came to 13 bases. The CDR3 extends over 15 amino acids. From germline, CDR1 is MNHNS and CDR2 SASEGT. The CDR3 spells CASSEGGVWNYGYTF. The CDR3 DNA reads TGTGCCAGCAGTGAGGGCGGGGTTTGGAACTATGGCTACACCTTC.

The sample holds a few counts of this clone. This chain links TRBV5-1 with TRBJ2-5, with TRBD2 as a possible D gene (6 bases). Germline values: CDR1 SGHRS, CDR2 YFSETQ. V was shortened by 7 bases and J by 1 base, with 11 bases between the two germline ends. The length of the CDR3 is 13 residues. In DNA, the CDR3 is TGCGCCAGCTCAAGGGGACTCCAAGAGACCCAGTACTTC. Its translation: CASSRGLQETQYF. The full variable domain, in which reference TRBV5-1 and TRBJ2-5 provide the parts outside the CDR3, is KAGVTQTPRYLIKTRGQQVTLSCSPISGHRSVSWYQQTPGQGLQFLFEYFSETQRNKGNFPGRFSGRQFSNSRSEMNVSTLELGDSALYLCASSRGLQETQYFGPGTRLLVL.

J is TRBJ2-1 and V is TRBV5-1; 9 positions agree with TRBD1. V was pared by 4 bases and J by 5 bases, with 4 bases of the junction left unmatched. CDR3 length: 14 amino acids. The germline CDR1 and CDR2 sequences are SGHRS and YFSETQ. CDR3 bases: TGCGCCAGCAGCAGAGGGACAGGGAACAATGAGCAGTTCTTC. Translating it yields CASSRGTGNNEQFF.

The chain links TRBV5-1 to TRBJ2-5; 8 bases map to TRBD2. This CDR3 region has 15 residues. J lost 5 bases, V lost 3 bases, and 9 bases had no gene match. Germline V gives CDR1 SGHRS, CDR2 YFSETQ. Here the CDR3 reads CASSSTGGAWETQYF. The CDR3 DNA sequence: TGCGCCAGCAGCTCCACCGGGGGGGCCTGGGAGACCCAGTACTTC.

This clone was recorded a few times. The chain has TRBV9 and TRBJ1-1; 7 bases agree with TRBD1. Trimming removed 4 bases from V and 1 base from J; junction bases left unmatched: 4. Per the germline V gene, CDR1 is SGDLS and CDR2 is YYNGEE. There are 14 residues in the CDR3. DNA for the CDR3: TGTGCCAGCAGCTCTCGGACAGGGAACACTGAAGCTTTCTTT. It encodes CASSSRTGNTEAFF.

The chain combines TRBV27 with TRBJ2-3, with 7 bases aligning to TRBD2. The CDR3 loop spans 14 amino acids. In germline, CDR1 is MNHEY, CDR2 SMNVEV (reference sequence). The V and J ends lost 6 bases and 1 base, in that order; junction bases with no gene match: 4. The CDR3 DNA sequence: TGTGCCAGCAGGAGCGGGGCCGGCACAGATACGCAGTATTTT. Its translation is CASRSGAGTDTQYF.

The table lists this clone with a few counts. The rearrangement uses TRBV7-9 and TRBJ1-6, with 9 bases matching TRBD1. The CDR3 is 18 amino acids. CDR1 and CDR2 (germline): SEHNR, FQNEAQ (reference sequence). V trimming: 2 bases; J trimming: 10 bases; junction bases outside the gene matches: 15. Here the CDR3 DNA reads TGTGCCAGCAGCTTACCGAACCGTGGGACAGGGAAGCCGTCACCCCTCCACTTT. It is translated as CASSLPNRGTGKPSPLHF.

The rearrangement joins TRBV4-2 to TRBJ2-3, with TRBD2 matching over 9 bases. Germline-derived CDR1 and CDR2 are LGHNA and YNFKEQ. The length of the CDR3 is 16 residues. Trimming cost V 6 bases and J 1 base; bases outside gene matches: 8. CDR3 in DNA: TGTGCCAGCAGAAAAGGAGCGGGGGGTCGCACAGATACGCAGTATTTT. Translation gives CASRKGAGGRTDTQYF.

V is TRBV4-1 and J is TRBJ2-3, with D possibly being TRBD2 (5 bases). The CDR3 has 13 residues. Germline-derived CDR1 and CDR2 are MGHRA and YSYEKL. V lost 5 bases and J lost 0, with 6 bases in between. The CDR3 sequence is CASSEGSTDTQYF. CDR3 DNA sequence: TGCGCCAGCAGCGAGGGTAGCACAGATACGCAGTATTTT.

This rearrangement joins TRBV7-2 to TRBJ2-5, with 9 bases lining up with TRBD2. This CDR3 is built from 14 residues. Trimming cost V 5 bases and J 5 bases; bases outside gene matches: 6. CDR1 and CDR2 from the germline V gene are SGHTA and FQGNSA. This chain's CDR3 is CASSTGTSQETQYF. The CDR3 DNA follows: TGTGCCAGCAGCACCGGGACTAGCCAGGAGACCCAGTACTTC. The whole variable domain, remainder taken from reference TRBV7-2 and TRBJ2-5, is GAGVSQSPSNKVTEKGKDVELRCDPISGHTALYWYRQSLGQGLEFLIYFQGNSAPDKSGLPSDRFSAERTGGSVSTLTIQRTQQEDSAVYLCASSTGTSQETQYFGPGTRLLVL.

The sample holds a few counts of this clone. This chain links TRBV28 with TRBJ1-1; weak D call: TRBD1 (6 bases). The germline V gene encodes CDR1 MDHEN and CDR2 SYDVKM. V was clipped by 6 bases and J by 0 bases, with 14 bases between them. The length of the CDR3 is 15 residues. This CDR3 is CASSRDTRMNTEAFF. The DNA for the CDR3 is TGTGCCAGCAGCCGGGACACCCGGATGAACACTGAAGCTTTCTTT.

The V gene is TRBV2, the J gene TRBJ2-6; TRBD2 aligns across 8 bases. Trimming took 7 bases from V and 0 from J; bases not matched to a gene: 8. Germline V lookup: CDR1 SNHLY, CDR2 FYNNEI. The CDR3 has 17 residues. The CDR3 sequence: CASIESGGRSGANVLTF. In DNA form, the CDR3 reads TGTGCCAGCATCGAATCGGGGGGGCGCTCTGGGGCCAACGTCCTGACTTTC.

V usage is TRBV6-1 and J usage is TRBJ1-2, with 12 bases identical to TRBD1. Per germline, CDR1 MNHNS and CDR2 SASEGT. Trimming took 6 bases from V and 7 from J; bases not matched to a gene: 6. The length of the CDR3 is 14 residues. The CDR3 is CASSSGTGGFGYTF. The CDR3 nucleotides read TGTGCCAGCAGCTCCGGGACAGGGGGCTTTGGCTACACCTTC.

This chain links TRBV11-2 with TRBJ1-1; tentatively, D is TRBD1 (6 bases). Germline V gene sequence: CDR1 SGHAT, CDR2 FQNNGV. The CDR3 totals 17 residues. Trimming removed 7 bases from V and 3 bases from J, with 24 bases in between. The CDR3: CASIPGGVISPDTEAFF. CDR3 coding DNA: TGTGCCAGCATCCCGGGGGGCGTTATAAGTCCGGACACTGAAGCTTTCTTT.

The V gene is TRBV10-3, the J gene TRBJ1-1; TRBD1 aligns across 7 bases. The CDR3 sequence is 16 residues long. The V gene's germline CDR1 is ENHRY and CDR2 SYGVKD. V lost 6 bases, J lost 0 bases, and 10 bases stayed unmatched. The CDR3 nucleotides read TGTGCCATCAGCCGACAGGGAGACCGAATGAACACTGAAGCTTTCTTT. This encodes CAISRQGDRMNTEAFF.

There are a few counts of this clone. The rearrangement links TRBV7-2 to TRBJ1-5, with D possibly matching TRBD1 (5 bases). CDR3 length: 18 amino acids. Trimming stripped 4 bases from V and 3 bases from J, with 22 bases between. Germline CDR1 is SGHTA and CDR2 is FQGNSA. This CDR3 is CASSSPWGGDPLNQPQHF. DNA of the CDR3: TGTGCCAGCAGCTCCCCTTGGGGGGGGGACCCACTCAATCAGCCCCAGCATTTT. The whole variable domain, remainder taken from reference TRBV7-2 and TRBJ1-5, is GAGVSQSPSNKVTEKGKDVELRCDPISGHTALYWYRQSLGQGLEFLIYFQGNSAPDKSGLPSDRFSAERTGGSVSTLTIQRTQQEDSAVYLCASSSPWGGDPLNQPQHFGDGTRLSIL.

The genes are TRBV5-1 and TRBJ2-3; no definite D call. Between the trimmed V and J ends, which lost 1 base and 1 base, there was a span of 7 bases. Germline V lookup: CDR1 SGHRS, CDR2 YFSETQ. The CDR3 length is 14 residues. CDR3 residues: CASSLFPGTDTQYF. DNA of the CDR3: TGCGCCAGCAGCTTGTTTCCAGGCACAGATACGCAGTATTTT.

This clone occurred once. The V gene is TRBV30, the J gene TRBJ2-2; tentatively, D is TRBD1 (5 bases). Germline CDR1 is GTSNPN and CDR2 is SVGIG (reference sequence). The CDR3 runs 13 residues. V lost 4 bases and J 2 bases, leaving 8 bases between the germline ends. CDR3 sequence reads: CAWNQGNTGELFF. The DNA of the CDR3 is TGTGCCTGGAATCAGGGAAACACCGGGGAGCTGTTTTTT.

The V and J genes are TRBV27 and TRBJ2-1; D is unclear. CDR3 size: 14 residues. The ends were cut back, 7 bases at V and 4 bases at J, with 14 bases in the middle. Germline-derived CDR1 and CDR2 are MNHEY and SMNVEV (reference sequence). The CDR3 DNA reads TGTGCCAGCACCTTAGCCGTAGGATACAATGAGCAGTTCTTC. Protein sequence: CASTLAVGYNEQFF.

The genes are TRBV5-4 and TRBJ1-4; 11 bases are a match to TRBD1. CDR1 and CDR2 (germline): SGHNT, YYREEE (reference sequence). V lost 4 bases to trimming and J lost 8 bases; unmatched junction nucleotides: 7. This CDR3 spans 15 amino acids. CDR3 bases: TGTGCCAGCAGCATCTCCGGGACAGGGGGGGAAAAACTGTTTTTT. It encodes CASSISGTGGEKLFF.

This sequence joins TRBV3-1 (or the pseudogene TRBV3-2) and TRBJ2-2; TRBD2 might be the D (7 bases). This CDR3 is 16 amino acids long. Germline V gene sequence: CDR1 LGHDT, CDR2 YNNKEL (reference sequence). Trimming shortened V by 2 bases and J by 4 bases, and 14 bases separated the two germline ends. This CDR3 is CASSQLAGAGTGELFF. The CDR3, as DNA: TGTGCCAGCAGCCAACTCGCGGGGGCGGGCACCGGGGAGCTGTTTTTT.

J is TRBJ1-1 and V is TRBV7-9, with 7 positions matching TRBD1. There are 17 residues in the CDR3. Germline lookup yields CDR1 SEHNR and CDR2 FQNEAQ (reference sequence). Losses at the gene ends were 5 bases for V and 0 bases for J; bases not matched to a gene: 12. The CDR3 sequence: CASSALETGYMNTEAFF. The DNA for the CDR3 is TGTGCCAGCAGCGCCCTCGAGACAGGGTACATGAACACTGAAGCTTTCTTT.

This clone appeared once. CDR3 nucleotide sequence: TGTGCCAGCAGTAGGACAGGACTGAACACTGAAGCTTTCTTT. It encodes CASSRTGLNTEAFF. This rearrangement joins TRBV5-6 to TRBJ1-1; TRBD1 agrees at 7 bases. J was trimmed by 0 bases and V by 5 bases; bases with no gene match: 4. Looked up from germline, CDR1 is SGHDT and CDR2 is YYEEEE. The CDR3 is made up of 14 amino acids.

The chain joins TRBV19 to TRBJ2-2; 7 nucleotides agree with TRBD1. Germline V gene lookup returns CDR1 LNHDA and CDR2 SQIVND (reference sequence). The J segment lost 8 bases and the V segment lost 2 bases, leaving 8 bases of the junction unmatched. There are 15 residues in the CDR3. The CDR3 DNA is TGTGCCAGTAGTATACTCGGGACAGCAATGGGGGAGCTGTTTTTT. Its translation: CASSILGTAMGELFF.

J is TRBJ1-5 and V is TRBV19; TRBD1 aligns across 7 bases. This CDR3 contains 13 residues. Germline-derived CDR1 and CDR2 are LNHDA and SQIVND (reference sequence). V lost 6 bases and J lost 5; bases outside the gene matches: 4. The DNA of the CDR3 is TGTGCCAGTAGAGACAGGGAATATCAGCCCCAGCATTTT. The encoded protein is CASRDREYQPQHF.